This T cell receptor (beta chain) is drawn from a study of blood T cell repertoires in COVID-19. At the level of the study: Specimens from acute and convalescent COVID-19 originated in the United States, Italy and Spain. Sample material is recorded as cDNA or gDNA derived from T cells, B-cell-depleted T cells, or PBMCs.

The length of the CDR3 is 13 residues. Germline loops: CDR1 MNHEY, CDR2 SVGEGT. V lost 5 bases to trimming and J lost 8 bases, with 15 bases between them. Original handling: It was from reference gene primer amplification that nucleated cell counts were estimated. Some clones are missing from TCRdb's copy, which holds only in-frame ones; the method was immunoSEQ multiplex PCR. The DNA gave D and trimming, while V, J and clone size come from that table. The data show about 270,000 clones, about 88% seen once. Seattle-derived patients entered the study during active infection and were followed longitudinally.

Sequencing was performed on peripheral blood. The rearrangement joins TRBV6-2 or TRBV6-3 to TRBJ1-1; tentatively, D is TRBD1 (5 bases). The clonotype originates from a woman in her seventies with COVID-19, enrolled during active disease. This CDR3 reads CASSQGLQSEAFF. The CDR3 bases are TGTGCCAGCAGTCAGGGACTGCAGTCCGAAGCTTTCTTT.